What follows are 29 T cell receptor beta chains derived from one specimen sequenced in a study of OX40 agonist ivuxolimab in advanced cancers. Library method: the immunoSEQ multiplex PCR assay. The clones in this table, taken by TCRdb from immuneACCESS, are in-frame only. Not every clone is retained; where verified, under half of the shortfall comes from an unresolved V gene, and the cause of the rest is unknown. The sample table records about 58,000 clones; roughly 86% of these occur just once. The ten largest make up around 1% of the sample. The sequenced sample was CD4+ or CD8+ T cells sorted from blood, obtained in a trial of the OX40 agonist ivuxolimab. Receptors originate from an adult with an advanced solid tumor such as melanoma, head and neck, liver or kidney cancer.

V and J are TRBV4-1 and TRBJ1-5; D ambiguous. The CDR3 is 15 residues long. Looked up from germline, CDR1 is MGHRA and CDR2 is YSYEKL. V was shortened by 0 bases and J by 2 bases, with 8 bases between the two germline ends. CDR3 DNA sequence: TGCGCCAGCAGCCAAGAGGCGGCCCGCAATCAGCCCCAGCATTTT. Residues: CASSQEAARNQPQHF.

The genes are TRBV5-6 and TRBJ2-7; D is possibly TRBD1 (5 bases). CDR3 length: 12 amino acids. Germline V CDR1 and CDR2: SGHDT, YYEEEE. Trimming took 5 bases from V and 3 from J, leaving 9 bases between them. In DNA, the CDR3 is TGTGCCAGCAGTTATCAGGGCTACGAGCAGTACTTC. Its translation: CASSYQGYEQYF.

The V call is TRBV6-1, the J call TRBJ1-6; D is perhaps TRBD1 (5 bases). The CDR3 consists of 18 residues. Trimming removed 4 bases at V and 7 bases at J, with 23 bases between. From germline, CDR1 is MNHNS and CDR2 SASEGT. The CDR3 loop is CASSVIPFIRDGNSPLHF. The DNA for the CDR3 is TGTGCCAGCAGTGTGATCCCCTTTATCCGGGACGGGAATTCACCCCTCCACTTT.

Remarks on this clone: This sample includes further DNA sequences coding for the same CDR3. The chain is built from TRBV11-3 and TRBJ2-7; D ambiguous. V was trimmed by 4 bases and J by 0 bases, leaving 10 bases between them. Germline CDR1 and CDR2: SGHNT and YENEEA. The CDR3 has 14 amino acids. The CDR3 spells CASSSGGSSYEQYF. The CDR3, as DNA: TGTGCCAGCAGCTCGGGCGGAAGCTCCTACGAGCAGTACTTC.

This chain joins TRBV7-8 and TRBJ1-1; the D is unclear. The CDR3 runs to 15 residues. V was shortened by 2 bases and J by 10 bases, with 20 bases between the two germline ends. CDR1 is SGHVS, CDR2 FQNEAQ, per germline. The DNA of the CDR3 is TGTGCCAGCAGCTTAACTACTGTTGACCGGGCAAGAGCTTTCTTT. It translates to CASSLTTVDRARAFF.

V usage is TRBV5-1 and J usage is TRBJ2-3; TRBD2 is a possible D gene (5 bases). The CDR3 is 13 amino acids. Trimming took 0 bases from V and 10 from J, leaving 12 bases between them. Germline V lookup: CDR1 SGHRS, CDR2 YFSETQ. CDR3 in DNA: TGCGCCAGCAGCTTGGGTCCCGGGGTTTCGCAGTATTTT. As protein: CASSLGPGVSQYF.

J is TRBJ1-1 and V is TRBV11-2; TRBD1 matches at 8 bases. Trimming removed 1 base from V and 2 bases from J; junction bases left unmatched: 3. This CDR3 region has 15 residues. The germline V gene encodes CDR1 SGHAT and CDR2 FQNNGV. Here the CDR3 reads CASSLAQGGNTEAFF. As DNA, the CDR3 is TGTGCCAGCAGCTTAGCACAGGGGGGAAACACTGAAGCTTTCTTT.

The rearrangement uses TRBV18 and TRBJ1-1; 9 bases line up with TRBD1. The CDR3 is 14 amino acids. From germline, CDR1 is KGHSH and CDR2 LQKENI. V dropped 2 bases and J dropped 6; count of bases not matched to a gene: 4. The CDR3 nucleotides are TGTGCCAGCTCACCAACGGACAGGGGCCCTGAAGCTTTCTTT. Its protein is CASSPTDRGPEAFF.

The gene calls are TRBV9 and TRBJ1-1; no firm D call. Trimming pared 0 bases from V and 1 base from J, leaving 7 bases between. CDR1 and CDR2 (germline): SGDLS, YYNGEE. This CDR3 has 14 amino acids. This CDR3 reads CASSVGTRNTEAFF. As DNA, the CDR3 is TGTGCCAGCAGCGTAGGAACAAGGAACACTGAAGCTTTCTTT.

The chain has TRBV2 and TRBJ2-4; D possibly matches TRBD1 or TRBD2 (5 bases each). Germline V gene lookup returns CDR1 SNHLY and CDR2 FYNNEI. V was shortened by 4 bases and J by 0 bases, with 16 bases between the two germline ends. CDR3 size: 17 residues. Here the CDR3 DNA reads TGTGCCAGCAGTGCGGGCCTGGGGGTCGTAGCCAAAAACATTCAGTACTTC. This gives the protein CASSAGLGVVAKNIQYF.

As DNA, the CDR3 is TGTGCCAGCAGCGGGGACAGGGGGCCCTATGGCTACACCTTC. It translates to CASSGDRGPYGYTF. The chain employs TRBV6-1 and TRBJ1-2, with 12 positions matching TRBD1. V dropped 6 bases and J dropped 4; count of bases not matched to a gene: 3. The germline V gene has CDR1 MNHNS and CDR2 SASEGT. The CDR3 length is 14 residues.

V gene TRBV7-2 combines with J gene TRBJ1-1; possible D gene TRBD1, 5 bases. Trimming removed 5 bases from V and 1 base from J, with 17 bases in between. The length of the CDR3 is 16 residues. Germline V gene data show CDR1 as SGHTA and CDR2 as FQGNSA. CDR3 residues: CASSNLRTGGNTEAFF. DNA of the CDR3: TGTGCCAGCAGCAACCTTCGGACGGGGGGGAACACTGAAGCTTTCTTT.

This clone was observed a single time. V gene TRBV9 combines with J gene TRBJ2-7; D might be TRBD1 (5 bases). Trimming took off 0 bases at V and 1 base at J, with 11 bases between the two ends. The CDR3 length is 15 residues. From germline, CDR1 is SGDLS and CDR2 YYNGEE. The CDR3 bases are TGTGCCAGCAGCGTAGGCCCAGGGTCTTCCTACGAGCAGTACTTC. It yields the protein CASSVGPGSSYEQYF.

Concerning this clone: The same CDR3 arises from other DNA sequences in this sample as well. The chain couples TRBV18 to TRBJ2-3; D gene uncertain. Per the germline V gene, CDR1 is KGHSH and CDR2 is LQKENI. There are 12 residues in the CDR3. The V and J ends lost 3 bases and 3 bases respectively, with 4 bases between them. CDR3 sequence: CASSPRTDTQYF. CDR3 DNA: TGTGCCAGCTCACCCCGTACAGATACGCAGTATTTT.

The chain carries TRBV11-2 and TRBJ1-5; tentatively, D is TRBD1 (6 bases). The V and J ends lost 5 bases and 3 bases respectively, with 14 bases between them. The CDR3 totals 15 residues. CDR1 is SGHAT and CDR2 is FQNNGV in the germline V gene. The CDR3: CASSQKGQDNQPQHF. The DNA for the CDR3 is TGTGCCAGCAGCCAGAAGGGACAAGACAATCAGCCCCAGCATTTT.

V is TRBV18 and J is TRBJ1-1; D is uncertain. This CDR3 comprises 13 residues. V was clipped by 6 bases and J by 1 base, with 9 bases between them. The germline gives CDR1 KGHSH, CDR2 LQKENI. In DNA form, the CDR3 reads TGTGCCAGCTCCTCGGGTGGGAACACTGAAGCTTTCTTT. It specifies CASSSGGNTEAFF.

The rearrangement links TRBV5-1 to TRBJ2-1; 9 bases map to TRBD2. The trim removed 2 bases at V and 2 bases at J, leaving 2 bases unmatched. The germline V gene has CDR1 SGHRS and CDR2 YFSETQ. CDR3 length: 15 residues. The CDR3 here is CASSLSGGTYNEQFF. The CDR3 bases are TGCGCCAGCAGCTTAAGCGGGGGGACCTACAATGAGCAGTTCTTC.

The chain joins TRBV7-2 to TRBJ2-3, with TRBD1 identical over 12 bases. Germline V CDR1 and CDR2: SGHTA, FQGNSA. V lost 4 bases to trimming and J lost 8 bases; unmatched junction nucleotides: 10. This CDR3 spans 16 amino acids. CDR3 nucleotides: TGTGCCAGCAGCTCCTCGGCGGGGACAGGGGGCGTTACGCAGTATTTT. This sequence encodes CASSSSAGTGGVTQYF.

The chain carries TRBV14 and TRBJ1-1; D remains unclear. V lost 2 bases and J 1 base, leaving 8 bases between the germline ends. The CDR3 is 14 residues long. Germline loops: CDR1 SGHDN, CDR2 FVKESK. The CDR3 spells CASSQWRSNTEAFF. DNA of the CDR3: TGTGCCAGCAGCCAATGGAGGTCGAACACTGAAGCTTTCTTT.

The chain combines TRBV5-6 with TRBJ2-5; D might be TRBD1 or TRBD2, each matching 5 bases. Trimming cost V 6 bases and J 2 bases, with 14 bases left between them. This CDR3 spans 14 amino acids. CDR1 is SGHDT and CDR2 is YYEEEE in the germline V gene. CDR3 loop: CASMVGPLQETQYF. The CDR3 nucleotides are TGTGCCAGCATGGTGGGACCATTGCAAGAGACCCAGTACTTC.

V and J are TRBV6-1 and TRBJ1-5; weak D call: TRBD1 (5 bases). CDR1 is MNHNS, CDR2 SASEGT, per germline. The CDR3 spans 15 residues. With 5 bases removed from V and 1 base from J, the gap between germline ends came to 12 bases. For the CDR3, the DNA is TGTGCCAGCAGTAGGGGTTCCGGAAGCAATCAGCCCCAGCATTTT. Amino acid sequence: CASSRGSGSNQPQHF.

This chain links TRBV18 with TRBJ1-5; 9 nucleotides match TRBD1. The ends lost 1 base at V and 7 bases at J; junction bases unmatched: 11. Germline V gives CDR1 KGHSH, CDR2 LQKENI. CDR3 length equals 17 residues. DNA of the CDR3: TGTGCCAGCTCACCACGACCTAGTACAGGGGGCTTACAGCCCCAGCATTTT. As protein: CASSPRPSTGGLQPQHF.

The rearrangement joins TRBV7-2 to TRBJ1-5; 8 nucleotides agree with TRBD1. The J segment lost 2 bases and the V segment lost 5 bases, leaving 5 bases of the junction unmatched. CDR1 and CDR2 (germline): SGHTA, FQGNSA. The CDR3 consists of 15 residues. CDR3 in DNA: TGTGCCAGCAGCCCCGGGACAGGCCGCAATCAGCCCCAGCATTTT. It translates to CASSPGTGRNQPQHF. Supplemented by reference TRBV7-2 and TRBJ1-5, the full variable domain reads GAGVSQSPSNKVTEKGKDVELRCDPISGHTALYWYRQSLGQGLEFLIYFQGNSAPDKSGLPSDRFSAERTGGSVSTLTIQRTQQEDSAVYLCASSPGTGRNQPQHFGDGTRLSIL.

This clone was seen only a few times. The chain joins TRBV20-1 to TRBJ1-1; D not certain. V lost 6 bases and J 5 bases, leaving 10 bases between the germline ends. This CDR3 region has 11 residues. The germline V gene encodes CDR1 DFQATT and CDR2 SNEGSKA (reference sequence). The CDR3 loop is CSAPLGTEAFF. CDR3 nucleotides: TGCAGTGCCCCCCTAGGTACTGAAGCTTTCTTT.

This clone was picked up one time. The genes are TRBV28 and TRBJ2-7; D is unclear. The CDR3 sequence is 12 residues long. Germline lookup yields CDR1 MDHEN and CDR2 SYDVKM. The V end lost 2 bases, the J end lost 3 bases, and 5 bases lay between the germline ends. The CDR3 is CASSLGYYEQYF. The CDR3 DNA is TGTGCCAGCAGTTTAGGATACTACGAGCAGTACTTC.

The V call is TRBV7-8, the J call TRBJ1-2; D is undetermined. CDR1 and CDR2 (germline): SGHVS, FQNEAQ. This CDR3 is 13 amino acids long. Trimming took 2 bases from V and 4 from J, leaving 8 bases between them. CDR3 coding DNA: TGTGCCAGCAGCTTATGGCTAGGCTATGGCTACACCTTC. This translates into CASSLWLGYGYTF.

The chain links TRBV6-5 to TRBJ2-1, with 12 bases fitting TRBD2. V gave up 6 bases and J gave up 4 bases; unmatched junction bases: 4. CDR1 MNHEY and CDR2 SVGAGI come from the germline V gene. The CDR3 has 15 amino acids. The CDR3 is CASRLAGGPYNEQFF. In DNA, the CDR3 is TGTGCCAGCAGACTAGCGGGGGGCCCGTACAATGAGCAGTTCTTC.

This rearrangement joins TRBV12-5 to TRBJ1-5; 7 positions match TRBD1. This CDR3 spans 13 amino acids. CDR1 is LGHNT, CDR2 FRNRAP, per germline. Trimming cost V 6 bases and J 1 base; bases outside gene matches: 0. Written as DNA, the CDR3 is TGTGCTAGTGGGACAGGGAGCAATCAGCCCCAGCATTTT. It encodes CASGTGSNQPQHF.

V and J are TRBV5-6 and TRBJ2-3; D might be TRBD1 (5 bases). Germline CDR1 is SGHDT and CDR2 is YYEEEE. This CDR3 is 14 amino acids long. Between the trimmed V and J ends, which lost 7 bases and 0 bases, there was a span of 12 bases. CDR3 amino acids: CASHFQGSTDTQYF. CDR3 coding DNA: TGTGCCAGCCATTTTCAGGGTAGCACAGATACGCAGTATTTT.